This TCR beta chain originates from a study of Ad26.COV2.S vaccination and SARS-CoV-2 variants (dated by TCRdb to the early 2020s). General notes on the study: Vaccine-arm donors were drawn from COV1001, a multicentre, randomized, double-blind, placebo-controlled phase I-IIa trial of Ad26.COV2.S in healthy adults. Trial participants were randomized into five groups of five: low-dose or high-dose Ad26.COV2.S given once or twice, or placebo on both occasions. TCRbeta repertoire sequencing served as the tool for gauging how specific and how broad the SARS-CoV-2-reactive T cell receptors were following Ad26.COV2.S vaccination. Ad26.COV2.S was given intramuscularly at 5x10^10 or 1x10^11 viral particles, as a single shot or as two shots 56 days apart. Investigators remained blinded to trial group allocation during experiments and outcome assessment. A total of approximately 32 samples were included in the TCR-sequenced set, comprising roughly 19 Ad26.COV2.S vaccine recipients, 5 placebo recipients and 8 SARS-CoV-2 convalescent individuals.

Results and caveats for the whole study, not just this receptor: Spike-specific TCR breadth was higher in Ad26.COV2.S recipients than in placebo recipients (P = 0.0014). The study was not powered to compare responses between vaccine doses or regimens. Comparable non-spike TCR breadth was observed between vaccine and placebo recipients, consistent with only spike being contained in the vaccine. According to the authors, total T cell responses may have been underestimated by the TCR breadth and depth analyses. Substantial breadth of spike-specific CD8+ and CD4+ T cell responses was reported after vaccination.

The immunoSEQ Assay was used to sequence TCRbeta CDR3 regions. After extraction, genomic DNA underwent amplification by bias-controlled multiplex PCR, followed by high-throughput sequencing. Per the source publication's procedure: To quantify the absolute abundance of each unique TCRbeta CDR3 region, sequences were collapsed and filtered. T cell fraction was estimated by normalizing TCRbeta template counts to usable DNA, which was measured by amplifying reference genes present in all nucleated cells. Repertoire TCRs were annotated as SARS-CoV-2-specific when V gene, CDR3 amino acid sequence and J gene were exactly matched to a known reactive TCR set. MIRA supplied the reference SARS-CoV-2 TCR set, which was filtered for enrichment in COVID-19-positive ImmuneCODE repertoires so that public or cross-reactive TCRs were removed. Using the MIRA antigens, annotated TCRs were further analysed by specific ORF or by position within an ORF. Breadth was defined as annotated unique rearrangements over total unique productive rearrangements; depth was the summed frequency of those rearrangements. TCR breadth was compared between groups using two-sided Wilcoxon rank-sum tests. TCRdb stores this immuneACCESS table with in-frame sequences only. Part of the clones is absent; in the studies checked, under half of the shortfall reflects unresolved V genes, and no reason is known for the rest. V and J calls plus clone size are reproduced from that table; the DNA served to infer D and trimming. The sample yields fewer than 400,000 clones; just under 85% were counted once. The ten biggest clones cover 2% to 2.5% of the sample.

V and J are truncated by 6 bases and 1 base respectively, leaving an intervening sequence of 9 bases. CDR1 is given as SGHTA and CDR2 as FQGTGA, both from the germline V gene. Counted from cysteine to phenylalanine, this CDR3 has 13 amino acids. Only CDR3 DNA is held: 39 bases, read in frame from base 1. The treatment or condition label here, explained by the study, means: some 20 received Ad26.COV2.S at low or high dose, single or two shots; roughly 5 received placebo; per-sample allocation not given. For vaccine and placebo recipients, the sequenced repertoires came from samples collected on day 63 after the first injection. Between 29 July and 7 August 2020, Cohort 1b enrolled 20 to 30 adults aged 18-55 years at one site in Boston, USA. Ad26.COV2.S was a replication-incompetent adenovirus type 26 vector expressing a prefusion-stabilized SARS-CoV-2 spike protein from the original Wuhan strain.

Turning to this clone: Its antigen remains unidentified. Qualities for individual bases were not recorded, and no much larger clone is one base off.

The TCR was taken from a person aged 18-60 years who received the Ad26.COV2.S COVID-19 vaccine or a placebo. The V and J segments used are TRBV7-3 and TRBJ1-1; no D gene can be assigned with confidence. Sequenced here: peripheral blood, sampled in a trial of Ad26.COV2.S vaccine versus placebo. CDR3 protein: CASRIRENTEAFF. DNA sequence: TGTGCCAGCAGGATAAGGGAGAACACTGAAGCTTTCTTT.